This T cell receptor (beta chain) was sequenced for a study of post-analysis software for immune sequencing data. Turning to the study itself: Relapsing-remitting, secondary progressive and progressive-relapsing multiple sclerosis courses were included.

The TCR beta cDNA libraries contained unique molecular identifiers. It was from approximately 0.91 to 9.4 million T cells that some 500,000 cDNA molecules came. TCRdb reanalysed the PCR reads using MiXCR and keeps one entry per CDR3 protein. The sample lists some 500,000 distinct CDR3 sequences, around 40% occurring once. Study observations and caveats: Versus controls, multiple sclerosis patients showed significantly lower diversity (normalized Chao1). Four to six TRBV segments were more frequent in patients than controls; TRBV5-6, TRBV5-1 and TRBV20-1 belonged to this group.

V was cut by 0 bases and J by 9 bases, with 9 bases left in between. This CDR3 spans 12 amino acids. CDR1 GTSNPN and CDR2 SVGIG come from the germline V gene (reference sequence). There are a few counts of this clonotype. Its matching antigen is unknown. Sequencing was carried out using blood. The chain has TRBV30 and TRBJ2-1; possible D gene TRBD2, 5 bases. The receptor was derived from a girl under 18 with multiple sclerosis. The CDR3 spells CAWSVTGVEQFF. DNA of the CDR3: TGTGCCTGGAGTGTAACCGGGGTTGAGCAGTTCTTC.